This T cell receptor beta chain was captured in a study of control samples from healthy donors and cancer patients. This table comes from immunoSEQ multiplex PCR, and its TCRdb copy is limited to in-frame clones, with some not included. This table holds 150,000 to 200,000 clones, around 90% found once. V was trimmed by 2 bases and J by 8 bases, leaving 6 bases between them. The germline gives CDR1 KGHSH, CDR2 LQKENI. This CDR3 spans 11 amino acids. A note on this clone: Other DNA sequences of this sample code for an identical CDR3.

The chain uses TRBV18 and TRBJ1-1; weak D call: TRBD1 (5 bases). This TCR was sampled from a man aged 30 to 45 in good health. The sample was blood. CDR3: CASSPGGEAFF. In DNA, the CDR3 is TGTGCCAGCTCACCAGGGGGGGAAGCTTTCTTT.